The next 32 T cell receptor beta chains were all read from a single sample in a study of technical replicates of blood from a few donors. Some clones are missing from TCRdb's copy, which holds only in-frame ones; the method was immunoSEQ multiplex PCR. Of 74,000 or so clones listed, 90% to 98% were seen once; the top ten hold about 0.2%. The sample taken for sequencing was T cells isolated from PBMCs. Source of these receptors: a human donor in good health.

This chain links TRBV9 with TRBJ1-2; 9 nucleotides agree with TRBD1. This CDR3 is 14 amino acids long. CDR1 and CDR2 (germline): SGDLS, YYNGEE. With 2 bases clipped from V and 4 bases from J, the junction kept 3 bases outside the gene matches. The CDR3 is CASSVGTGIYGYTF. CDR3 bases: TGTGCCAGCAGCGTGGGGACAGGGATCTATGGCTACACCTTC.

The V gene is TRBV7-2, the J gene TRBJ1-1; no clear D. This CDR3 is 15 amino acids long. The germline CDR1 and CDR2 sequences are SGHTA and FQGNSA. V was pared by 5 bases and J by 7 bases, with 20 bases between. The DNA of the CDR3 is TGTGCCAGCAGCCCTTATACCGTCACTATAGTTGAAGCTTTCTTT. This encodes CASSPYTVTIVEAFF.

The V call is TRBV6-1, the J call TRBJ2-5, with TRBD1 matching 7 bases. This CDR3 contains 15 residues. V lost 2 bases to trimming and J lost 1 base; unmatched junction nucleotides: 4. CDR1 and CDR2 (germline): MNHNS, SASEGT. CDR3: CASSEMGQIQETQYF. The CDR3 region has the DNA TGTGCCAGCAGTGAAATGGGACAGATCCAAGAGACCCAGTACTTC.

CDR3 nucleotides: TGTGCCAGCAGCTGGGTTGAGGGGGCCGAGAGGGAGCAGTACTTC. Amino acid sequence: CASSWVEGAEREQYF. This chain uses TRBV7-6 with TRBJ2-7; 7 nucleotides match TRBD1. From germline, CDR1 is SGHVS and CDR2 FNYEAQ. This CDR3 is built from 15 residues. With V trimmed by 4 bases and J by 7 bases, 13 bases remained unmatched.

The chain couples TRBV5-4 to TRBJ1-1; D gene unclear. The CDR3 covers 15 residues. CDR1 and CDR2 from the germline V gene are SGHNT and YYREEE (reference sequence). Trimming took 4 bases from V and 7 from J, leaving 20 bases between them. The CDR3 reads CASSPIEALPREAFF. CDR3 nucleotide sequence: TGTGCCAGCAGCCCAATTGAGGCCCTACCCCGTGAAGCTTTCTTT.

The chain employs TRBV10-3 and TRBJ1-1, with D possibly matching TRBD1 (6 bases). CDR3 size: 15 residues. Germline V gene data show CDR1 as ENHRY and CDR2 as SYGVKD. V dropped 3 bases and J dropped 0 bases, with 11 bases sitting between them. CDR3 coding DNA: TGTGCCATCAGTGATTCGACAGGTATGAACACTGAAGCTTTCTTT. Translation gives CAISDSTGMNTEAFF.

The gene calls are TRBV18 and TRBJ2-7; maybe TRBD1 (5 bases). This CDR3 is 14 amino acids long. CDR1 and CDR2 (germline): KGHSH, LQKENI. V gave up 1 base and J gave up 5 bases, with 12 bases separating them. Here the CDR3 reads CASSPQGINHEQYF. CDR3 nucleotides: TGTGCCAGCTCACCACAGGGGATTAACCACGAGCAGTACTTC.

The CDR3 region has the DNA TGTGCCAGCAGCAGCCGGGACAGGGTATCATACGAGCAGTACTTC. Its protein is CASSSRDRVSYEQYF. The chain uses TRBV28 and TRBJ2-7; 9 nucleotides line up with TRBD1. Germline CDR1 is MDHEN and CDR2 is SYDVKM. The CDR3 consists of 15 residues. The ends lost 6 bases at V and 4 bases at J; junction bases unmatched: 10.

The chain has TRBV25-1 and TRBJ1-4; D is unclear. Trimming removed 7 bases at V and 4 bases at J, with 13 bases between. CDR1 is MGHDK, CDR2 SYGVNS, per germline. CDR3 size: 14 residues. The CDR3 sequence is CASTLGGLNEKLFF. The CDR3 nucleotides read TGTGCCAGCACCTTAGGAGGGCTTAATGAAAAACTGTTTTTT.

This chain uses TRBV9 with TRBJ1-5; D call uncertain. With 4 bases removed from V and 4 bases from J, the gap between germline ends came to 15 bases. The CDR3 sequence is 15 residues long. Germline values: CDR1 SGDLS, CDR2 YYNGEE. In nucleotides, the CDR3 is TGTGCCAGCAGCCGTGACGGGAACCCAAATCAGCCCCAGCATTTT. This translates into CASSRDGNPNQPQHF.

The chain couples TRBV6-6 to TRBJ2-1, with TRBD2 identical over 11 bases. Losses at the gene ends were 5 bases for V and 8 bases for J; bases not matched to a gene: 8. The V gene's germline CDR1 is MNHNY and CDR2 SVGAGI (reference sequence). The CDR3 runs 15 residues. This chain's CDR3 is CASSHSGGALDEQFF. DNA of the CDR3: TGTGCCAGCAGTCATAGCGGGGGGGCCCTCGATGAGCAGTTCTTC.

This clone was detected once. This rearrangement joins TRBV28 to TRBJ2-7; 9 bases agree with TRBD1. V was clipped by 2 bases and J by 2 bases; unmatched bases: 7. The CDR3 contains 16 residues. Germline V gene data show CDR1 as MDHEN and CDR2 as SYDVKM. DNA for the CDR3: TGTGCCAGCAGTTTACATACCGGGACAGGGCCCTACGAGCAGTACTTC. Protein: CASSLHTGTGPYEQYF. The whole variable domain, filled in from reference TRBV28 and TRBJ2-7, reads DVKVTQSSRYLVKRTGEKVFLECVQDMDHENMFWYRQDPGLGLRLIYFSYDVKMKEKGDIPEGYSVSREKKERFSLILESASTNQTSMYLCASSLHTGTGPYEQYFGPGTRLTVT.

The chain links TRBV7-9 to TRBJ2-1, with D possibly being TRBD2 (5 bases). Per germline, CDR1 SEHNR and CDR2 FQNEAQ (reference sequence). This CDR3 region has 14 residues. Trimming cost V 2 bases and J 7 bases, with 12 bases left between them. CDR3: CASSLSRTGNEQFF. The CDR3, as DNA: TGTGCCAGCAGCTTATCGAGGACGGGGAATGAGCAGTTCTTC. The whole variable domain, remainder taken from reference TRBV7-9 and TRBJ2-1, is DTGVSQNPRHKITKRGQNVTFRCDPISEHNRLYWYRQTLGQGPEFLTYFQNEAQLEKSRLLSDRFSAERPKGSFSTLEIQRTEQGDSAMYLCASSLSRTGNEQFFGPGTRLTVL.

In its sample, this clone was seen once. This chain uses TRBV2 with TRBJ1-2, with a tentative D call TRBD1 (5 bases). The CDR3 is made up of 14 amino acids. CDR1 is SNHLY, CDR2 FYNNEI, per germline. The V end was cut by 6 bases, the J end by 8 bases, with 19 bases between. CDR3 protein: CASRFRVLASGYTF. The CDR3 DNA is TGTGCCAGCAGATTCAGGGTCTTGGCGTCGGGCTACACCTTC.

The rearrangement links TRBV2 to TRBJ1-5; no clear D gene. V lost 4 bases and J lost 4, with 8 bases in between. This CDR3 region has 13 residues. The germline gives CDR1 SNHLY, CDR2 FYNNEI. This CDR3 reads CASSVSQNQPQHF. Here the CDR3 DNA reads TGTGCCAGCAGTGTGTCCCAAAATCAGCCCCAGCATTTT.

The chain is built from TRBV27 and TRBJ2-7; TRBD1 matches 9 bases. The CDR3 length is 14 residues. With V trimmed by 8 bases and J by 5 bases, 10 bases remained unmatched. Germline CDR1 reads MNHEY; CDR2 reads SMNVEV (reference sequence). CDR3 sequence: CASSPRDRVHEQYF. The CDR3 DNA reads TGTGCCAGCTCCCCCCGGGACAGGGTTCACGAGCAGTACTTC.

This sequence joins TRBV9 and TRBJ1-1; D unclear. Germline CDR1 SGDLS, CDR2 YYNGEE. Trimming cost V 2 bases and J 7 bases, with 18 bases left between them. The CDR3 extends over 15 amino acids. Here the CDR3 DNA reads TGTGCCAGCAGCGTTTCGGGATCCCTTGCAGTTGAAGCTTTCTTT. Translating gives CASSVSGSLAVEAFF.

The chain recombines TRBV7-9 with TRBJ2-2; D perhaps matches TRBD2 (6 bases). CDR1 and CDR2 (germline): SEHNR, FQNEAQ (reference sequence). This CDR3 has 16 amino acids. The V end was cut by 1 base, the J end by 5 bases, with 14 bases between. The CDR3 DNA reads TGTGCCAGCAGCTTAGACGCAGGGCTAGCGACCGGGGAGCTGTTTTTT. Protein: CASSLDAGLATGELFF.

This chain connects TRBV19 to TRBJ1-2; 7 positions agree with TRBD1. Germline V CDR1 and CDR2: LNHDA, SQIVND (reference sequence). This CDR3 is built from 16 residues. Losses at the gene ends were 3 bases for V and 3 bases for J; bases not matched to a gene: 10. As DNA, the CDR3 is TGTGCCAGTAGTATCCGGGAGGGGGCATCTTACTATGGCTACACCTTC. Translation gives CASSIREGASYYGYTF.

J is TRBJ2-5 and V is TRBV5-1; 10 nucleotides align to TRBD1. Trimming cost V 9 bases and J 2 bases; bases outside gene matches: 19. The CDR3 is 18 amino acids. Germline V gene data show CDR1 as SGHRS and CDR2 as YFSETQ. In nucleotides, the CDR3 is TGCGCCACCGCCTGGGGGGACAGGGGCCGCTCCCCTCAAGAGACCCAGTACTTC. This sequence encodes CATAWGDRGRSPQETQYF.

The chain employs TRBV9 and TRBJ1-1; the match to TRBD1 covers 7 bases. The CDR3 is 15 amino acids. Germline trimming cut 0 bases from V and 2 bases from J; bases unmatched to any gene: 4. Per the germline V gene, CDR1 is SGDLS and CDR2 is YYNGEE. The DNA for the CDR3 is TGTGCCAGCAGCGTAGTAGGGGGCACAAACACTGAAGCTTTCTTT. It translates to CASSVVGGTNTEAFF.

CDR3 nucleotide sequence: TGCAGCGTTGAGGAAAGGGACACGGGCTACTCCTACGAGCAGTACTTC. It specifies CSVEERDTGYSYEQYF. This sequence joins TRBV29-1 and TRBJ2-7; D might be TRBD1 (6 bases). Germline lookup yields CDR1 SQVTM and CDR2 ANQGSEA. V lost 3 bases to trimming and J lost 0 bases, with 18 bases between them. This CDR3 has 16 residues.

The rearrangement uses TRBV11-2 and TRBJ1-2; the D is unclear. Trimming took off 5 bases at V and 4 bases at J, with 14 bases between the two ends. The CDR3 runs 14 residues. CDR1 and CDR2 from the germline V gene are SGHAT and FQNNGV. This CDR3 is CASSPQAGIYGYTF. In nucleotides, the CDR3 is TGTGCCAGCAGCCCGCAGGCGGGAATCTATGGCTACACCTTC.

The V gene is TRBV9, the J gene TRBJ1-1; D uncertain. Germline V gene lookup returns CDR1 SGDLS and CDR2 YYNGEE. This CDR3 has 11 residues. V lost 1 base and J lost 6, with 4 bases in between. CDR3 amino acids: CASSVISEAFF. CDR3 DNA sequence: TGTGCCAGCAGCGTAATCTCTGAAGCTTTCTTT.

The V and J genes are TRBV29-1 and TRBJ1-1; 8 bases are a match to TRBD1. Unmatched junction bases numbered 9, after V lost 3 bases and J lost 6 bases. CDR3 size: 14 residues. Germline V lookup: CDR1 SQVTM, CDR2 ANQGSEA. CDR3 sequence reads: CSVEGAGGASEAFF. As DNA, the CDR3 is TGCAGCGTTGAGGGGGCAGGGGGCGCATCTGAAGCTTTCTTT. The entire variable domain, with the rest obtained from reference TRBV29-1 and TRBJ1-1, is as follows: SAVISQKPSRDICQRGTSLTIQCQVDSQVTMMFWYRQQPGQSLTLIATANQGSEATYESGFVIDKFPISRPNLTFSTLTVSNMSPEDSSIYLCSVEGAGGASEAFFGQGTRLTVV.

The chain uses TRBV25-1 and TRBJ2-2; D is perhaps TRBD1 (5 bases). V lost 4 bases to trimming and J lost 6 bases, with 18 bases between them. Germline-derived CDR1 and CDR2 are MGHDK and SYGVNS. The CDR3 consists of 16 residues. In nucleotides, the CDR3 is TGTGCCAGCAGTGTAGCACAGGTTGGGTGGTCCGGGGAGCTGTTTTTT. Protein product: CASSVAQVGWSGELFF.

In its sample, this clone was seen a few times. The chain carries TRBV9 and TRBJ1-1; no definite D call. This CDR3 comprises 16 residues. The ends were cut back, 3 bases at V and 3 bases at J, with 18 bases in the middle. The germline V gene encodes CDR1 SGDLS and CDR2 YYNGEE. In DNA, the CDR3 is TGTGCCAGCAGCGCGAGCCTCAGAGGGTTGGACACTGAAGCTTTCTTT. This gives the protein CASSASLRGLDTEAFF.

CDR3 region: CASHYRQGEGHQPQHF. CDR3 bases: TGTGCCAGCCATTACAGACAGGGGGAAGGTCATCAGCCCCAGCATTTT. The gene calls are TRBV28 and TRBJ1-5, with 9 bases aligning to TRBD1. Germline-derived CDR1 and CDR2 are MDHEN and SYDVKM. V dropped 8 bases and J dropped 5; count of bases not matched to a gene: 13. This CDR3 is 16 amino acids long.

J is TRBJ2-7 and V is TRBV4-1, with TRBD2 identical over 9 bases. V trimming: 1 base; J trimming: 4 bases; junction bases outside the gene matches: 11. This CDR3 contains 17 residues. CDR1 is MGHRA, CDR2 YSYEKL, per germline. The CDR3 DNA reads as TGCGCCAGCAGCCAAGTAAGAAGCGGGAGGAGGGATTACGAGCAGTACTTC. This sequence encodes CASSQVRSGRRDYEQYF.

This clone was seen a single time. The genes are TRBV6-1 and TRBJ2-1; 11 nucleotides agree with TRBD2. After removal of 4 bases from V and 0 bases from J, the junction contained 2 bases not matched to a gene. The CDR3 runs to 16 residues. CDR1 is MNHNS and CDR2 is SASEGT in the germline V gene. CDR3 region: CASSAGTSGSYNEQFF. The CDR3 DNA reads TGTGCCAGCAGTGCCGGGACTAGCGGCTCCTACAATGAGCAGTTCTTC.

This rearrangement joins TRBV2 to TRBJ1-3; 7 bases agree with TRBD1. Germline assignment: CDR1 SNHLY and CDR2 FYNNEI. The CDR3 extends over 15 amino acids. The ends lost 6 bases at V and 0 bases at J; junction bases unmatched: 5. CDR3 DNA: TGTGCCAGCAGCGCGGACAGGCCCTCTGGAAACACCATATATTTT. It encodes CASSADRPSGNTIYF.

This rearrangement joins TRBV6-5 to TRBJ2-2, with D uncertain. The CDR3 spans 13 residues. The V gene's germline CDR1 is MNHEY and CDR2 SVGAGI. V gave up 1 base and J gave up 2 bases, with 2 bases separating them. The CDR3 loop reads CASSYLNTGELFF. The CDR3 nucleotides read TGTGCCAGCAGTTACTTAAACACCGGGGAGCTGTTTTTT.